This TCR beta chain was sequenced during a study of CD8 T cells in ankylosing spondylitis. In its sample, this clonotype was seen many times. Its antigen is unidentified. Germline V lookup: CDR1 SGHTA, CDR2 FQGNSA. V dropped 10 bases and J dropped 5 bases, with 11 bases sitting between them. The CDR3 length is 11 residues. TCR beta libraries were made by quantitative 5'-RACE with molecular barcodes. TCRdb re-called the 5' RACE reads through MiXCR, storing one row per CDR3 protein. Among over 450,000 distinct CDR3 sequences listed, approximately 12% were seen once. Study-wide findings and caveats: Within ankylosing spondylitis blood, a TCR beta motif made up of roughly eight highly homologous variants appeared to be characteristic. Significant enrichment of disease-linked clones was reportedly seen in matched ankylosing spondylitis synovial fluid. A number of the motif variants had already been described in reactive arthritis synovial fluid and blood.

The sequenced sample was blood, either unsorted or a sorted T cell fraction (not recorded which). This rearrangement joins TRBV7-2 to TRBJ1-1; D ambiguous. This sequence originates from a male donor with ankylosing spondylitis. This CDR3 is CATRPRTEAFF. The CDR3 nucleotides read TGTGCCACCCGCCCTAGAACTGAAGCTTTCTTT.